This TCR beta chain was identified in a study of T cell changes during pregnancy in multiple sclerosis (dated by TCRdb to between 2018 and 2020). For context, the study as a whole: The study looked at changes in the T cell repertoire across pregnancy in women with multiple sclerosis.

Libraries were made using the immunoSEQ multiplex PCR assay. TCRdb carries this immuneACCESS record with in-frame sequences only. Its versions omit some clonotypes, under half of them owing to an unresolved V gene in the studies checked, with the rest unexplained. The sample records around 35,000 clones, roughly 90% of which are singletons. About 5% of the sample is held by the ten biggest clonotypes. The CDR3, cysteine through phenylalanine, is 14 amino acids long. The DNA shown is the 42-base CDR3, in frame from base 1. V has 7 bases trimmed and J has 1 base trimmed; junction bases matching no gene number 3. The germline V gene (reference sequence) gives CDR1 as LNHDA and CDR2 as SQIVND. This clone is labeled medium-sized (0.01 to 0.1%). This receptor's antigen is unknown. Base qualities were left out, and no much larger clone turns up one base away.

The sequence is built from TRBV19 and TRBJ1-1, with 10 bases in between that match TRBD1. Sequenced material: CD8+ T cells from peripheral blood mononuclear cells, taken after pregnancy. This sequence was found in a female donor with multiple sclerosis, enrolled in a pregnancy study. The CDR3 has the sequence CASIWTGGNTEAFF. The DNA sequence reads TGTGCCAGTATTTGGACAGGGGGGAACACTGAAGCTTTCTTT.